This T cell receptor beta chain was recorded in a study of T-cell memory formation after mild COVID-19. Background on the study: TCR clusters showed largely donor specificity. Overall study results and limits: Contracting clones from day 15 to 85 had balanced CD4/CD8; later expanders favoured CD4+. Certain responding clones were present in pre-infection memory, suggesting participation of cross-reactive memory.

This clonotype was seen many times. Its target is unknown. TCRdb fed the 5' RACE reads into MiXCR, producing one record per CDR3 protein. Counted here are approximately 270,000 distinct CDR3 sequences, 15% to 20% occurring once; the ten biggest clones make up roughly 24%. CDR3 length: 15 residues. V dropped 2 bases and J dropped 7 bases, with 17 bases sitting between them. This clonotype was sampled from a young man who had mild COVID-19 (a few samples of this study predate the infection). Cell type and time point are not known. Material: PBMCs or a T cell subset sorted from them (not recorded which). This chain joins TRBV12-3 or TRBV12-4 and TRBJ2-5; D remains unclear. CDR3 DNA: TGTGCCAGCAGTTTACTGTCTTCATCCTTTGGGACCCAGTACTTC. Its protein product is CASSLLSSSFGTQYF.